The sequence of this T cell receptor beta chain was determined in a study of cytomegalovirus exposure and HLA in healthy donors. This CDR3 region has 15 residues. With V trimmed by 4 bases and J by 0 bases, 5 bases remained unmatched. Germline V CDR1 and CDR2: SGHRS, YFSETQ. A multiplex PCR was run with 60 Vbeta primers and 13 Jbeta primers. Clones were read by immunoSEQ multiplex PCR, and TCRdb kept only the in-frame ones, dropping some. This sample's table reports under 200,000 clones. Overall study findings and caveats: HLA-A and HLA-B allele assignments for most subjects were reportedly predicted accurately using TCR beta sequences. Certain indistinguishable V segments, among them TRBV6-2 and TRBV6-3, were excluded. Available immune exposure information was restricted to CMV serostatus only.

Concerning this clone: Its antigen is currently unknown.

This clonotype originated in a woman aged 18-30 years in good health and CMV-seropositive. The sample comprised PBMCs. The rearrangement links TRBV5-1 to TRBJ2-7, with 9 bases fitting TRBD2. The CDR3 here is CASSQGTSRSYEQYF. CDR3 DNA: TGCGCCAGCAGCCAGGGGACTAGCCGCTCCTACGAGCAGTACTTC.